A single sample is the source of the 10 T cell receptor beta chains below, sequenced in a study of blood T cell repertoires in COVID-19 (dated by TCRdb to about 2020). Library preparation was by the immunoSEQ multiplex PCR assay. TCRdb re-hosts the immuneACCESS table, in-frame sequences only. Its copies lack some clones; in the studies checked, an unresolved V gene accounts for under half of them, and the cause for the rest is not known. Recorded for this sample are 45,000 to 50,000 clones; 75% to 85% of them occurred a single time. The ten biggest clones cover 8% to 10% of the sample. Sequences were obtained from peripheral blood. All receptors derive from an older man in a cohort sampled during active COVID-19.

V and J are TRBV21-1 and TRBJ2-1; no check of the table's D call, TRBD2, against the DNA was made. TRBV21-1 is described as a pseudogene. The CDR3 extends over 18 amino acids. CDR3 sequence reads: CASSIPPRGGSPRNEQFF. The CDR3 bases are TGTGCCAGCAGCATCCCTCCGAGGGGAGGGAGCCCCCGCAATGAGCAGTTCTTC.

This clone came up once. The rearrangement joins TRBV3-1 (or the pseudogene TRBV3-2) to TRBJ2-5; no firm D call. This CDR3 is built from 13 residues. V lost 4 bases to trimming and J lost 1 base, with 7 bases between them. CDR1 is LGHDT and CDR2 is YNNKEL in the germline V gene (reference sequence). The CDR3 is CASSPAGQETQYF. Here the CDR3 DNA reads TGTGCCAGCAGCCCGGCAGGCCAAGAGACCCAGTACTTC.

The rearrangement links TRBV27 to TRBJ2-7, with 16 bases lining up with TRBD2. With 6 bases clipped from V and 2 bases from J, the junction kept 4 bases outside the gene matches. Germline V gives CDR1 MNHEY, CDR2 SMNVEV (reference sequence). The CDR3 consists of 16 residues. The CDR3 loop reads CASRLGTSGRAYEQYF. The CDR3 DNA follows: TGTGCCAGCAGGTTAGGGACTAGCGGGAGGGCCTACGAGCAGTACTTC.

The chain carries TRBV29-1 and TRBJ2-5, with D hard to call. Germline values: CDR1 SQVTM, CDR2 ANQGSEA. This CDR3 region has 13 residues. The V and J ends lost 4 bases and 7 bases respectively, with 16 bases between them. The DNA of the CDR3 is TGCAGCGTTGGAGGCCGCTTGGTGGGGACCCAGTACTTC. It encodes CSVGGRLVGTQYF.

This clone appeared a single time. As DNA, the CDR3 is TGTGCCAGCAGTGAAGGGTTTCGGAGACAGGGGGCCGGCGGGGAGCTGTTTTTT. This encodes CASSEGFRRQGAGGELFF. The V gene is TRBV6-1, the J gene TRBJ2-2; the match to TRBD1 covers 10 bases. CDR3 size: 18 residues. CDR1 and CDR2 from the germline V gene are MNHNS and SASEGT. The trim removed 1 base at V and 7 bases at J, leaving 12 bases unmatched.

V gene TRBV7-9 combines with J gene TRBJ2-6, with 7 bases lining up with TRBD1. Looked up from germline, CDR1 is SEHNR and CDR2 is FQNEAQ (reference sequence). V was pared by 1 base and J by 3 bases, with 0 bases of the junction left unmatched. CDR3 length: 15 residues. This CDR3 reads CASSLDRGGANVLTF. The DNA for the CDR3 is TGTGCCAGCAGCTTAGACAGGGGTGGGGCCAACGTCCTGACTTTC.

V is TRBV5-1 and J is TRBJ2-1; 9 nucleotides align to TRBD2. Germline CDR1 SGHRS, CDR2 YFSETQ. The CDR3 loop spans 16 amino acids. The V gene end was trimmed by 3 bases and the J gene end by 9 bases; junction bases not matched to a gene: 13. CDR3 DNA: TGCGCCAGCAGCTCCCTGACTAGCGGACCGGCGGGTGAGCAGTTCTTC. Translation: CASSSLTSGPAGEQFF. The full variable domain, in which reference TRBV5-1 and TRBJ2-1 provide the parts outside the CDR3, is KAGVTQTPRYLIKTRGQQVTLSCSPISGHRSVSWYQQTPGQGLQFLFEYFSETQRNKGNFPGRFSGRQFSNSRSEMNVSTLELGDSALYLCASSSLTSGPAGEQFFGPGTRLTVL.

The rearrangement uses TRBV19 and TRBJ1-1, with 9 bases that match TRBD1. From germline, CDR1 is LNHDA and CDR2 SQIVND (reference sequence). The CDR3 sequence is 15 residues long. Germline trimming cut 5 bases from V and 1 base from J; bases unmatched to any gene: 5. The CDR3 reads CASSPRGQGNTEAFF. Here the CDR3 DNA reads TGTGCCAGTAGTCCGAGGGGACAGGGGAACACTGAAGCTTTCTTT.

This chain joins TRBV3-1 (or the pseudogene TRBV3-2) and TRBJ2-3, with D possibly TRBD2 on 5 matching bases. V shed 0 bases and J shed 0 bases, with 10 bases lying between them. The CDR3 covers 16 residues. CDR1 LGHDT and CDR2 YNNKEL come from the germline V gene (reference sequence). The CDR3 here is CASSQDTTGSTDTQYF. CDR3 DNA sequence: TGTGCCAGCAGCCAAGATACGACGGGGAGCACAGATACGCAGTATTTT.

The chain employs TRBV5-1 and TRBJ1-6; 8 bases match TRBD1. Germline-derived CDR1 and CDR2 are SGHRS and YFSETQ. This CDR3 has 16 amino acids. J was trimmed by 6 bases and V by 0 bases; bases with no gene match: 5. The CDR3 sequence is CASSLGSTGVNSPLHF. Here the CDR3 DNA reads TGCGCCAGCAGCTTGGGCTCGACAGGGGTTAATTCACCCCTCCACTTT.